A single sample is the source of the 2 T cell receptor beta chains below, sequenced in a study of cytomegalovirus exposure and HLA in healthy donors. Researchers ran the PCR with 60 Vbeta and 13 Jbeta primers. Sequencing used immunoSEQ multiplex PCR; TCRdb keeps in-frame clones, though not all of them. The sample has around 88,000 clones; about three quarters are singletons. What was sequenced was PBMCs. The receptors come from a man over 45 in good health and CMV-seropositive.

The CDR3 coding sequence is TGTGCCAGCACCTTTACTAGCGGGGGGGGTGTGAATGAGCAGTTCTTC. This sequence encodes CASTFTSGGGVNEQFF. The chain combines TRBV7-2 with TRBJ2-1; 13 positions match TRBD2. V trimming: 7 bases; J trimming: 7 bases; junction bases outside the gene matches: 10. The CDR3 has 16 amino acids. Germline V gives CDR1 SGHTA, CDR2 FQGNSA.

The chain is built from TRBV2 and TRBJ2-1; 8 bases are a match to TRBD2. V shed 5 bases, J shed 1 base, and the junction held 4 bases outside the gene matches. The CDR3 sequence is 15 residues long. Per germline, CDR1 SNHLY and CDR2 FYNNEI. The CDR3 sequence: CASSPTGGSYNEQFF. The CDR3 DNA reads as TGTGCCAGCAGTCCCACGGGGGGGTCCTACAATGAGCAGTTCTTC.